These 15 T cell receptor beta chains came from one sample sequenced in a study of cytomegalovirus exposure and HLA in healthy donors. PCR employed 60 Vbeta and 13 Jbeta primers. Using immunoSEQ multiplex PCR, the repertoire was profiled, and TCRdb retains in-frame clones only, with some absent. The data hold about 190,000 clones, with about 89% observed a single time. Sequenced input: PBMCs. The receptors here all came from a young man in good health and CMV-seronegative.

This sequence joins TRBV10-3 and TRBJ1-2, with D possibly being TRBD1 (5 bases). Trimming removed 6 bases at V and 4 bases at J, with 15 bases between. The V gene's germline CDR1 is ENHRY and CDR2 SYGVKD. The CDR3 is 14 amino acids. As DNA, the CDR3 is TGTGCCATCAGCCGGGAAGGGGAGGCCTATGGCTACACCTTC. Protein product: CAISREGEAYGYTF.

The rearrangement joins TRBV5-6 to TRBJ2-5; 7 positions agree with TRBD2. This CDR3 region has 14 residues. The germline gives CDR1 SGHDT, CDR2 YYEEEE. V lost 0 bases, J lost 4 bases, and 3 bases stayed unmatched. CDR3 loop: CASSLASGGETQYF. DNA of the CDR3: TGTGCCAGCAGCTTGGCCTCGGGGGGAGAGACCCAGTACTTC. The full variable domain, completed using reference TRBV5-6 and TRBJ2-5, is DAGVTQSPTHLIKTRGQQVTLRCSPKSGHDTVSWYQQALGQGPQFIFQYYEEEERQRGNFPDRFSGHQFPNYSSELNVNALLLGDSALYLCASSLASGGETQYFGPGTRLLVL.

The chain combines TRBV6-6 with TRBJ2-3; TRBD2 matches 7 bases. The junction had 5 bases not matched to a gene; V was cut back by 10 bases and J by 1 base. Germline-derived CDR1 and CDR2 are MNHNY and SVGAGI (reference sequence). The length of the CDR3 is 13 residues. The CDR3 loop is CATSGMGTDTQYF. The CDR3 DNA sequence: TGTGCCACGAGCGGGATGGGCACAGATACGCAGTATTTT.

This sequence joins TRBV5-1 and TRBJ1-4, with 8 bases identical to TRBD1. The CDR3 contains 15 residues. Looked up from germline, CDR1 is SGHRS and CDR2 is YFSETQ. The V and J ends lost 0 bases and 10 bases, in that order; junction bases with no gene match: 8. CDR3 residues: CASSLAAGGVGKLFF. CDR3 bases: TGCGCCAGCAGCTTGGCCGCAGGGGGCGTGGGAAAACTGTTTTTT.

The V gene is TRBV18, the J gene TRBJ2-5; 13 bases match TRBD2. Germline CDR1 and CDR2: KGHSH and LQKENI. The CDR3 covers 18 residues. J lost 1 base, V lost 5 bases, and 10 bases had no gene match. The CDR3 bases are TGTGCCAGCTCAAGTCCGGGACTAGCGGGACGGGGCCAAGAGACCCAGTACTTC. Its protein product is CASSSPGLAGRGQETQYF.

This clone was counted only a few times. The gene calls are TRBV5-6 and TRBJ1-1; 7 bases map to TRBD1. The CDR3 is 18 amino acids. The ends lost 0 bases at V and 0 bases at J; junction bases unmatched: 11. The germline gives CDR1 SGHDT, CDR2 YYEEEE. CDR3 sequence reads: CASSLARGQREMNTEAFF. The CDR3 DNA sequence: TGTGCCAGCAGCTTGGCCAGGGGACAGAGAGAAATGAACACTGAAGCTTTCTTT.

This clone was recorded once. This rearrangement joins TRBV28 to TRBJ1-2; 7 bases match TRBD1. The J segment lost 1 base and the V segment lost 8 bases, leaving 10 bases of the junction unmatched. The CDR3 has 15 residues. CDR1 is MDHEN and CDR2 is SYDVKM in the germline V gene. CDR3 loop: CASRSPGQINYGYTF. The CDR3 bases are TGTGCCAGCCGGTCCCCGGGACAGATTAACTATGGCTACACCTTC.

In its sample, this clone was seen once. J is TRBJ2-2 and V is TRBV6-5; weak D call: TRBD2 (5 bases). The CDR3 totals 15 residues. V dropped 4 bases and J dropped 7 bases, with 16 bases sitting between them. From germline, CDR1 is MNHEY and CDR2 SVGAGI. The CDR3 DNA reads TGTGCCAGCAGTTCCCAGCGGTTATTAGGCGGGGAGCTGTTTTTT. This codes for CASSSQRLLGGELFF.

This chain connects TRBV28 to TRBJ1-5, with a weak D call TRBD1 (5 bases). Germline CDR1 reads MDHEN; CDR2 reads SYDVKM. The CDR3 is made up of 17 amino acids. Deletions cut 2 bases from V and 3 bases from J, with 17 bases between. This CDR3 is CASSLMGGGAANQPQHF. CDR3 bases: TGTGCCAGCAGTTTAATGGGAGGAGGGGCCGCCAATCAGCCCCAGCATTTT. Full variable domain (remainder filled in from reference TRBV28 and TRBJ1-5): DVKVTQSSRYLVKRTGEKVFLECVQDMDHENMFWYRQDPGLGLRLIYFSYDVKMKEKGDIPEGYSVSREKKERFSLILESASTNQTSMYLCASSLMGGGAANQPQHFGDGTRLSIL.

The gene calls are TRBV30 and TRBJ1-5; D ambiguous. In germline, CDR1 is GTSNPN, CDR2 SVGIG (reference sequence). The V gene lost 4 bases and the J gene lost 2 bases, with 9 bases spanning the gap. The CDR3 covers 13 residues. The chain's CDR3 is CAWTAGGNQPQHF. CDR3 nucleotides: TGTGCCTGGACAGCAGGCGGCAATCAGCCCCAGCATTTT.

A note on this clone: A read error may account for a junction end that differs from germline. This chain links TRBV5-1 with TRBJ2-6; possibly TRBD1 for D (6 bases). In germline, CDR1 is SGHRS, CDR2 YFSETQ. The CDR3 length is 15 residues. CDR3 amino acids: CASSAQGYGANGLTF. CDR3 bases: TGCGCCAGCAGCGCACAGGGCTATGGGGCCAACGGCCTGACTTTC.

The rearrangement links TRBV10-2 to TRBJ2-1; possibly TRBD1 for D (6 bases). There are 14 residues in the CDR3. V gave up 3 bases and J gave up 1 base, with 7 bases separating them. Looked up from germline, CDR1 is WSHSY and CDR2 is SAAADI. The CDR3 sequence is CASSDGQSYNEQFF. DNA of the CDR3: TGCGCCAGCAGTGATGGACAGTCCTACAATGAGCAGTTCTTC.

J is TRBJ1-5 and V is TRBV27; 8 bases fit TRBD1. CDR1 and CDR2 (germline): MNHEY, SMNVEV (reference sequence). This CDR3 region has 14 residues. The V segment lost 8 bases and the J segment 0 bases; nucleotides outside the gene matches: 3. CDR3 loop: CASGDRSSNQPQHF. DNA of the CDR3: TGTGCCAGCGGGGACAGGTCTAGCAATCAGCCCCAGCATTTT.

This clone was counted once. The gene calls are TRBV5-1 and TRBJ2-7; perhaps TRBD1 as D (6 bases). V lost 3 bases, J lost 1 base, and 8 bases lay in between. This CDR3 contains 13 residues. Per germline, CDR1 SGHRS and CDR2 YFSETQ. The CDR3 DNA follows: TGCGCCAGCAGCTCCACAGGGTCCTACGAGCAGTACTTC. Translated, it gives CASSSTGSYEQYF.

The J gene is TRBJ2-7, the V gene TRBV9, with 11 positions matching TRBD2. CDR1 and CDR2 (germline): SGDLS, YYNGEE. J was trimmed by 4 bases and V by 3 bases; bases with no gene match: 12. The CDR3 covers 17 residues. The CDR3 loop reads CASSALSRPSGRYEQYF. DNA for the CDR3: TGTGCCAGCAGCGCCCTCAGTAGGCCTAGCGGGAGGTACGAGCAGTACTTC. Full variable domain (rest looked up from reference TRBV9 and TRBJ2-7): DSGVTQTPKHLITATGQRVTLRCSPRSGDLSVYWYQQSLDQGLQFLIQYYNGEERAKGNILERFSAQQFPDLHSELNLSSLELGDSALYFCASSALSRPSGRYEQYFGPGTRLTVT.